This T cell receptor (beta chain) emerged from a study of identical twins. Study-level findings and limits: The study found excess low generation probability among twin-shared out-of-frame alpha sequences. Donors were not followed over many years; analysis was cross-sectional. Zero-insertion analyses might be partly confounded by invariant T cells like MAIT and iNKT. Among monozygotic twins, out-of-frame TCR alpha sharing exceeded what models predicted.

This clonotype was seen ten or more times. Antigen specificity is unknown. V was cut by 6 bases and J by 9 bases, with 18 bases left in between. Germline V gives CDR1 LNHDA, CDR2 SQIVND (reference sequence). This CDR3 comprises 15 residues. Each CDR3 protein is one row after TCRdb ran MiXCR on the 5' RACE reads. The table records 410,000 or so distinct CDR3 sequences, about 18% of them present only once. Sample: naive T cells sorted from blood. This sequence originates from a man aged 50 to 59 in good health. This chain links TRBV19 with TRBJ2-6, with D possibly TRBD2 on 6 matching bases. For the CDR3, the DNA is TGTGCCAGTAGCTCCCGAGGAGGGATTCACAACGTCCTGACTTTC. Protein: CASSSRGGIHNVLTF.